This T cell receptor beta chain was profiled in a study of cytomegalovirus exposure and HLA in healthy donors. The CDR3 extends over 15 amino acids. Germline V gives CDR1 SEHNR, CDR2 FQNEAQ (reference sequence). V gave up 6 bases and J gave up 4 bases, with 18 bases separating them. Whole-study findings and limits: The listing of 150 to 200 TCR beta chains classed them as cytomegalovirus-associated. Around 18,000 TCR beta sequences were associated with HLA alleles at 0.05 false discovery rate in a later analysis. Testing in vitro showed a few CMV-associated chains specific for CMV antigens. Exclusion applied to some V segments, including TRBV6-2 and TRBV6-3, as they were indistinguishable.

A multiplex PCR was run with 60 Vbeta primers and 13 Jbeta primers. This table comes from immunoSEQ multiplex PCR, and its TCRdb copy is limited to in-frame clones, with some not included. The data show around 210,000 clones, and the top ten clones hold roughly 1.2%. A word on this clone: The antigen is unknown.

The chain employs TRBV7-9 and TRBJ2-5, with D possibly matching TRBD1 (6 bases). The sequenced material came from PBMCs. This TCR was sampled from a girl aged 2-10 years in good health and CMV-seropositive. The CDR3 DNA reads TGTGCCAGCAGTCGGACAGCTCAAAGGGGAGAGACCCAGTACTTC. Amino acids: CASSRTAQRGETQYF.